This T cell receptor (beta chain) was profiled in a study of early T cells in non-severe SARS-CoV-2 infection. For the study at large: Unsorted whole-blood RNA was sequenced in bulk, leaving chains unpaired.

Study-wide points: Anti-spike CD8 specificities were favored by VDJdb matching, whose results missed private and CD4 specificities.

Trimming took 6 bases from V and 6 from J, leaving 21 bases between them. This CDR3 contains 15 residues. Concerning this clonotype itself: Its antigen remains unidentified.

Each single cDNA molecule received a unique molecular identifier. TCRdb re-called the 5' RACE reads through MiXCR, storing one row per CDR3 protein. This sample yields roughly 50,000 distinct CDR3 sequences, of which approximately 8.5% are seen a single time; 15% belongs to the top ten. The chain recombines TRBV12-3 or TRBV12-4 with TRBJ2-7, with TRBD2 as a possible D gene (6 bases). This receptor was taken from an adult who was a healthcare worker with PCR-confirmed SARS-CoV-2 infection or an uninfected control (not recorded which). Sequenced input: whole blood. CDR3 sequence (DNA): TGTGCCAGCAGCCTATCTGCGCCGGGAGAAGGCGAGCAGTACTTC. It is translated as CASSLSAPGEGEQYF.